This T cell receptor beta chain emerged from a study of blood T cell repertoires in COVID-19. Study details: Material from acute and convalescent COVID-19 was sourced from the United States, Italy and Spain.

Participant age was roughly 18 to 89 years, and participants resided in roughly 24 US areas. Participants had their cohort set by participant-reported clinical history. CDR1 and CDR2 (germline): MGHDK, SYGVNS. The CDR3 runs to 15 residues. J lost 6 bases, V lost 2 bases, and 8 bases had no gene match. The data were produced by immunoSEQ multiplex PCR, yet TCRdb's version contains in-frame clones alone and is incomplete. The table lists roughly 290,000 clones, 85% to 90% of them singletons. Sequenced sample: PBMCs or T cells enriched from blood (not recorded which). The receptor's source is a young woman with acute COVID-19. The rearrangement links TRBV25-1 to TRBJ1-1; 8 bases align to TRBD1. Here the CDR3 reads CASSEKWTGSAEAFF. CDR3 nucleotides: TGTGCCAGCAGTGAAAAGTGGACAGGGTCGGCTGAAGCTTTCTTT.